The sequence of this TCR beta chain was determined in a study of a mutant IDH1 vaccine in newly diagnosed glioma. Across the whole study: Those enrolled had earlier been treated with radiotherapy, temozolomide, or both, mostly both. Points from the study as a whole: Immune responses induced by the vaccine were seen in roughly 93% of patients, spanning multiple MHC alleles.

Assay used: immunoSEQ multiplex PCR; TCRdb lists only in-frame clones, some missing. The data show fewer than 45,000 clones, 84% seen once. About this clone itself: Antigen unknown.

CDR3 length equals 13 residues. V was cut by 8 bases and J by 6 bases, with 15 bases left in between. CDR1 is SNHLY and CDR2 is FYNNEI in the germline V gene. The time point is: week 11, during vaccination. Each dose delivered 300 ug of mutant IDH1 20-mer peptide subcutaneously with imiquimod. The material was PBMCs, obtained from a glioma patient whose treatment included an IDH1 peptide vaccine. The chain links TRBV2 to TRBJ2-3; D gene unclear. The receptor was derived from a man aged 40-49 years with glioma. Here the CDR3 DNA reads TGTGCCAGCTTGGCGTCCAGGATCGATACGCAGTATTTT. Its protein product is CASLASRIDTQYF.